This T cell receptor beta chain was obtained from a study of T cell responses to AZD1222 COVID-19 vaccine. With respect to this clone: What it recognizes is unknown. Just one base apart from a much larger clone, this may be a read error.

Study observations and caveats: Clonal diversity may have been underestimated in mostly white British donors.

Trimming stripped 7 bases from V and 0 bases from J, with 3 bases between. Germline V gene sequence: CDR1 SNHLY, CDR2 FYNNEI. The CDR3 is 11 amino acids. Assay used: immunoSEQ multiplex PCR; TCRdb lists only in-frame clones, some missing. This sample has about 120,000 clones, with approximately 90% found just once. The TCR sequence derives from an adult in good health. V and J are TRBV2 and TRBJ1-1; D gene unclear. The material was peripheral blood, obtained on day 0 of AZD1222 vaccination. The CDR3: CASIMNTEAFF. CDR3 coding DNA: TGTGCCAGCATTATGAACACTGAAGCTTTCTTT.